This T cell receptor beta chain was profiled in a study of T cell responses to AZD1222 COVID-19 vaccine. Study-wide findings and caveats: With two AZD1222 doses given, Spike-specific TCR breadth and depth both rose.

Data came from immunoSEQ multiplex PCR; TCRdb stores just in-frame clones and leaves some out. This table holds some 110,000 clones, over 75% found once. V shed 7 bases and J shed 1 base, with 7 bases lying between them. The CDR3 contains 12 residues. The germline V gene encodes CDR1 MDHEN and CDR2 SYDVKM. As regards this clone: Antigen: not known.

V and J are TRBV28 and TRBJ1-1, with no clear D. The input for sequencing was peripheral blood, taken on day 0 of AZD1222 vaccination. The receptor was derived from an adult in good health. In nucleotides, the CDR3 is TGTGCCAGCACTGAGGAGAACACTGAAGCTTTCTTT. Translating gives CASTEENTEAFF.